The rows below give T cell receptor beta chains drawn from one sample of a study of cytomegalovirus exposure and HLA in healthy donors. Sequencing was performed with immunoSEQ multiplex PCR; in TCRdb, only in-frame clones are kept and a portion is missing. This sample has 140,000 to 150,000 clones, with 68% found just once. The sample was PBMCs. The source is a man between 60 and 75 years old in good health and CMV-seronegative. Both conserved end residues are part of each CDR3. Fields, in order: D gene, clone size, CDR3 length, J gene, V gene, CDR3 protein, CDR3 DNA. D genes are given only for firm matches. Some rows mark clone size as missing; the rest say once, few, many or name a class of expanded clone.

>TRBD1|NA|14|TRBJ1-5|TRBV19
CASGPIQGDQPQHF
TGTGCCAGTGGACCAATCCAGGGGGATCAGCCCCAGCATTTT
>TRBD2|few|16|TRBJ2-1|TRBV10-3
CAISLLAGTLINEQFF
TGTGCCATCAGTCTACTAGCGGGAACCCTAATTAATGAGCAGTTCTTC
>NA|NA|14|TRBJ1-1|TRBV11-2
CASSLKGGSTEAFF
TGTGCCAGCAGCCTCAAGGGGGGGAGCACTGAAGCTTTCTTT
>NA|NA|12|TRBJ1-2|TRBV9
CASRGGYYGYTF
TGTGCCAGCCGGGGGGGATACTATGGCTACACCTTC
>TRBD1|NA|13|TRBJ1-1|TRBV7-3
CASSLDRGTEAFF
TGTGCCAGCAGCTTAGACAGGGGCACTGAAGCTTTCTTT
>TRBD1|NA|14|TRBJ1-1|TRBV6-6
CASSYGEGAREAFF
TGTGCCAGCAGTTACGGCGAGGGGGCGCGGGAAGCTTTCTTT
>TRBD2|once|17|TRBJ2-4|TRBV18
CASSPGLAEVAKNIQYF
TGTGCCAGCTCACCCGGACTAGCGGAGGTAGCCAAAAACATTCAGTACTTC
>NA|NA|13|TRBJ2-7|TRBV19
CASSRTGRGEQYF
TGTGCCAGTAGCCGAACAGGGCGCGGCGAGCAGTACTTC
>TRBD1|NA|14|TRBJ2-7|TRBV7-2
CASSFRDREREQYF
TGTGCCAGCAGTTTCCGGGACAGGGAACGCGAGCAGTACTTC
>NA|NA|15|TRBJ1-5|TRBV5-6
CASSLWGESNQPQHF
TGTGCCAGCAGCTTGTGGGGGGAGAGCAATCAGCCCCAGCATTTT
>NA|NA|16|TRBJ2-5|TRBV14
CASSQVGQGTKNTQYF
TGTGCCAGCAGCCAAGTAGGTCAGGGCACCAAGAACACCCAGTACTTC
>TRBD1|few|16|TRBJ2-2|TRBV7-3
CASSSRTGMNTGELFF
TGTGCCAGCAGCTCCCGGACAGGGATGAACACCGGGGAGCTGTTTTTT
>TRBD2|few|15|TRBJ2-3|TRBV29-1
CSVRGLAGSTDTQYF
TGCAGCGTGAGGGGACTAGCAGGGAGCACAGATACGCAGTATTTT
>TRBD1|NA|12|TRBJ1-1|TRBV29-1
CSVRQGLTEAFF
TGCAGCGTTCGACAGGGGCTCACTGAAGCTTTCTTT
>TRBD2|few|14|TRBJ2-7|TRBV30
CAWSVRRREGEQYF
TGTGCCTGGAGTGTACGGCGCAGGGAGGGAGAGCAGTACTTC
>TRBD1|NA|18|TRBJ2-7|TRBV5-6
CASSLGRGRLDPTYEQYF
TGTGCCAGCAGCTTGGGAAGGGGGCGGCTAGACCCCACCTACGAGCAGTACTTC
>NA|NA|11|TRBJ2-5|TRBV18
CASSDKETQYF
TGTGCCAGCTCAGACAAAGAGACCCAGTACTTC
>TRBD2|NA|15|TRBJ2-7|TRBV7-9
CASSFSLAAGYEQYF
TGTGCCAGCAGCTTTTCTCTAGCGGCAGGCTACGAGCAGTACTTC
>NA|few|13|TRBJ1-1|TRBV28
CASLGEVYTEAFF
TGTGCCAGCCTGGGGGAGGTGTACACTGAAGCTTTCTTT
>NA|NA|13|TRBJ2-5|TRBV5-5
CASSSTVQETQYF
TGTGCCAGCAGCTCGACAGTACAAGAGACCCAGTACTTC
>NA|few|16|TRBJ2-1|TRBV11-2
CASSFSGGGSYNEQFF
TGTGCCAGCAGCTTCTCCGGGGGAGGCTCCTACAATGAGCAGTTCTTC
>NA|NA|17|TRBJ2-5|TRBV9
CASSVSHSQGIGETQYF
TGTGCCAGCAGCGTATCCCACTCCCAGGGGATAGGAGAGACCCAGTACTTC
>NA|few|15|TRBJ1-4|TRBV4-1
CASSPQTATNEKLFF
TGCGCCAGCAGTCCTCAGACAGCCACTAATGAAAAACTGTTTTTT
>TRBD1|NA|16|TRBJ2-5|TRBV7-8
CASSLYFRGRQETQYF
TGTGCCAGCAGCTTATATTTCAGGGGGCGGCAGGAGACCCAGTACTTC
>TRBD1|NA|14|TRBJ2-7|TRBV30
CAWATQGLGYEQYF
TGTGCCTGGGCTACACAGGGGCTGGGCTACGAGCAGTACTTC
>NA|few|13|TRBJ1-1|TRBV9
CASSVPGAGEAFF
TGTGCCAGCAGCGTCCCAGGGGCGGGTGAAGCTTTCTTT
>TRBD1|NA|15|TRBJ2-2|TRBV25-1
CASSGGQANTGELFF
TGTGCCAGCAGTGGGGGACAGGCCAACACCGGGGAGCTGTTTTTT
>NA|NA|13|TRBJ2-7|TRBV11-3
CASSLGSSYEQYF
TGTGCCAGCAGCTTAGGGAGCTCCTACGAGCAGTACTTC
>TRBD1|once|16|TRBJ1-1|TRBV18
CASSRGTGTIDTEAFF
TGTGCCAGCTCACGGGGGACAGGGACGATCGACACTGAAGCTTTTTTT
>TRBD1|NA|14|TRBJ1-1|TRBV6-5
CASSYSRQGTGAFF
TGTGCCAGCAGTTACTCGCGACAGGGAACAGGAGCTTTCTTT
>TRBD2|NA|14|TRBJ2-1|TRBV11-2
CASSTSGRYGEQFF
TGTGCCAGCAGCACTAGCGGCCGTTATGGTGAGCAGTTCTTC